This TCR beta chain is from a study of T cells in Graves' hyperthyroidism and ophthalmopathy (dated by TCRdb to about 2019). In terms of the full investigation: Peripheral blood samples were taken at initial diagnosis, before any treatment was given. Prospective prediction of ophthalmopathy was tested in an independent validation cohort consisting of 18 hyperthyroidism patients and over 15 patients who later progressed to ophthalmopathy. Following sampling, methimazole starting at 30 mg daily was given to hyperthyroidism patients, and high-dose intravenous methylprednisolone was given to ophthalmopathy patients. The study also compared thyroid tissue and blood T-cell repertoires from roughly six Graves' hyperthyroidism patients. TCR Vbeta CDR3 sequencing of 130 to 150 peripheral blood samples (fewer than 45 ophthalmopathy, roughly 72 hyperthyroidism and roughly 17 progressor patients) is reported in the paper. TCR V-J signatures able to tell the groups apart were searched for in a discovery cohort of 100 or so patients, of whom fewer than 45 had Graves' ophthalmopathy and about 60 had stable Graves' hyperthyroidism. The 85 to 100 discovery patients were divided at random into training and test sets in a 7:3 ratio.

Ophthalmopathy patients had moderately to severely active disease, Clinical Activity Score of at least 3, NOSPECS grade of at least 4, and duration under 3 months. Patients with uncontrolled infections, other autoimmune diseases, pregnancy or lactation were excluded. Diagnoses were based on clinical symptoms, serum thyroxine and TRAb, thyroid ultrasound and orbital computed tomography. PBMCs were isolated from more than 9 ml of fresh peripheral blood by Ficoll-Paque density gradient centrifugation. Total RNA was extracted with Trizol reagent, and quality was checked on an Agilent 2100 Bioanalyzer. Beyond this particular receptor, the publication reports: A model built on a 13 V-J signature distinguished ophthalmopathy from stable hyperthyroidism, reaching roughly 88% sensitivity and around 81% specificity in cross-validation and 80%/75% in testing. No statistical method was used to set the sample size in advance, and investigators knew the group allocation. In validation, the model predicted progression to ophthalmopathy with 60% to 71% sensitivity and around 72% specificity, a median of approximately 6.5 months before onset. Most expanded thyroid clonotypes (frequency above 0.001) were also detected in blood, a finding suggesting that blood repertoires may reflect thyroid immune responses.

TCR beta CDR3 regions were amplified from RNA transcripts. For the first round of RT-PCR on the TCR CDR3, the HTBI primer set was used together with the Qiagen OneStep RT-PCR kit. Libraries were constructed in a second round of multiplex PCR, after which size selection and purification were performed. The libraries were sequenced on an Illumina HiSeq2000 using paired-end 100 bp reads. The authors processed their data as follows. SOAPnuke was used to process the raw data, with reads discarded if the reads contained adapters or uncalled bases, had a mean Phred below 15, or lacked an exact constant-primer or identifier match. High-quality paired reads were merged with COPE v1.2.5, and unique nucleotide sequences were defined as clonotypes. MiTCR v1.1 was used to align clonotypes to the IMGT TRBV, TRBD and TRBJ reference segments. Analysis was restricted to V-J combinations with a frequency above 0.0001, which covered 99.2% of repertoires. A TCS score was defined as the ratio of F50 (clonal expansion) to E x V (chaos), with BLOSUM62-based TCRdist applied between CDR3 peptides within each V-J. Welch's t-statistics and random forest reduced several hundred V-J features to around 14, which were used in a naive Bayes classifier (R e1071). TCRdb reanalyzed the raw reads on its own, using fastp at Q25 for trimming and MiXCR for clone calling, and kept in-frame beta chains. Identical CDR3 protein sequences are pooled into one entry, listed with their most common genes and DNA. The V and J calls follow TCRdb's processing rather than the paper's. Here the sample has 620,000 or so distinct CDR3 sequences; 14% occur a single time. Around 13% of the sample comes from the top ten.

V and J are trimmed by 0 bases and 8 bases, and the gene matches miss 20 bases of the junction. The germline V gene sets CDR1 to MGHRA and CDR2 to YSYEKL. The CDR3 contains 19 residues, cysteine and phenylalanine counted. The sequence is cut down to CDR3 DNA, 57 bases in frame from base 1. Remarks on this clonotype: Its recognized antigen is unknown. Base qualities were left out, and no much larger clone turns up one base away.

This receptor chain uses TRBV4-1 and TRBJ1-2, and TRBD1 matches 8 of the central bases. Sample: blood. The TCR comes from a woman aged 50 to 60 with Graves' ophthalmopathy. Here the CDR3 is given as CASSQEGSGTGFGIEGYTF. The nucleotides are TGCGCCAGCAGCCAAGAGGGCTCGGGGACAGGATTTGGGATCGAGGGCTACACCTTC.